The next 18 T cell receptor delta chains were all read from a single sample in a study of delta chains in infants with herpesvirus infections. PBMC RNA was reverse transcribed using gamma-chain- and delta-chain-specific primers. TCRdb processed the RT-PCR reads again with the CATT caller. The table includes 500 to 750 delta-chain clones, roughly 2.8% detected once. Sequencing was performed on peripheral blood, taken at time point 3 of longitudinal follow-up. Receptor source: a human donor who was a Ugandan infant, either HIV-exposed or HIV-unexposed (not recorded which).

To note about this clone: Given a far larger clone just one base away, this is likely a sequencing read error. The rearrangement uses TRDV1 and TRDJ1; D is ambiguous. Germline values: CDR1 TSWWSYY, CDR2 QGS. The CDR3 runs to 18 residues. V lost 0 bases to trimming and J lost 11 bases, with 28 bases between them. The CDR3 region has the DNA TGTGCTCTTGGGGAACTAAGCCCTAGCCCGGGACACACCGGGTACCTCATCTTT. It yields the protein CALGELSPSPGHTGYLIF.

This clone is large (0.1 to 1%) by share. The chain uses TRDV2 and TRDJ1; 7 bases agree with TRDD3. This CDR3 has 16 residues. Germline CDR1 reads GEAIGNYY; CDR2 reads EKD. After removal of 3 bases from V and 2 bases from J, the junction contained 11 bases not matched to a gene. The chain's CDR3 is CACDGGGDSWTDKLIF. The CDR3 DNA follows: TGTGCCTGTGACGGGGGAGGGGATAGTTGGACCGATAAACTCATCTTT.

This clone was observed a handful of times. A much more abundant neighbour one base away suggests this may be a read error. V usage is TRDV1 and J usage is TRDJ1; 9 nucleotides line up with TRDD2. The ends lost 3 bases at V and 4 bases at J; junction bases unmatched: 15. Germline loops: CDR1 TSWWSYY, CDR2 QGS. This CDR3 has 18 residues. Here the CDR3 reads CALGDQAFLLGRHDKLIF. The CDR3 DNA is TGTGCTCTTGGGGATCAGGCCTTCCTACTGGGACGTCACGATAAACTCATCTTT.

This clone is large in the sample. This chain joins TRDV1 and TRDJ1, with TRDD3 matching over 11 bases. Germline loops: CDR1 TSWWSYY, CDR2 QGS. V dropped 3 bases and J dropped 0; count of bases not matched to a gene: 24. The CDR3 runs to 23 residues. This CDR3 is CALGERHPPNSWGIRGDTDKLIF. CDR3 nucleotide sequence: TGTGCTCTTGGGGAGAGGCATCCTCCCAATTCGTGGGGGATACGCGGGGACACCGATAAACTCATCTTT.

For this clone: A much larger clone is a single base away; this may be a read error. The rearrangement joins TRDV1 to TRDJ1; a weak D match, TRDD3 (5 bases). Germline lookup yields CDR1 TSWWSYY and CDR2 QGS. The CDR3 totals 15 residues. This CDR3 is CALGDPVRSTDTLIF. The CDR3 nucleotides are TGTGCTCTTGGGGACCCGGTCCGTTCCACCGATACACTCATCTTT.

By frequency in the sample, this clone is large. CDR3 residues: CALGGFNWGIRTGYIKLIF. The DNA of the CDR3 is TGTGCTCTTGGGGGGTTTAACTGGGGGATACGCACAGGTTATATAAAACTCATCTTT. The genes are TRDV1 and TRDJ1; TRDD3 matches 13 bases. CDR1 and CDR2 (germline): TSWWSYY, QGS. The CDR3 contains 19 residues. The junction had 19 bases not matched to a gene; V was cut back by 4 bases and J by 8 bases.

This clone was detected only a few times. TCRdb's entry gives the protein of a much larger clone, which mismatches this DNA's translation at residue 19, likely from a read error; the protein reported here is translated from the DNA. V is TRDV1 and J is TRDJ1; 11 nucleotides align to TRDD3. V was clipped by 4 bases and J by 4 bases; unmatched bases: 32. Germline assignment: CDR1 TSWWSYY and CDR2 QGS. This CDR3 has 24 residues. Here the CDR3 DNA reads TGTGCTCTTGGGGGCTGTAGAACCTACGGTCCCCTTTGGGGGATACGCTGGGACATCGATAAACTCATCTTT. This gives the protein CALGGCRTYGPLWGIRWDIDKLIF.

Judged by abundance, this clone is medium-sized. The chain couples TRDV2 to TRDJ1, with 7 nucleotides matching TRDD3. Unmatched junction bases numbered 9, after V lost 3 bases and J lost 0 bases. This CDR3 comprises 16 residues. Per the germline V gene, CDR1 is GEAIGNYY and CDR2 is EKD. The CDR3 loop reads CACDGLVGGYTDKLIF. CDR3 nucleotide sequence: TGTGCCTGTGACGGCCTAGTCGGGGGATACACCGATAAACTCATCTTT.

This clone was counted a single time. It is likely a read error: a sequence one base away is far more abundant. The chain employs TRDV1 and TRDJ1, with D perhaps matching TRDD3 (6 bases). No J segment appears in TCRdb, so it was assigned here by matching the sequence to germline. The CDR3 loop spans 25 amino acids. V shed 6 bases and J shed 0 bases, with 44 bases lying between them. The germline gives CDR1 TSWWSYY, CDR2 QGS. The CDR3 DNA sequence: TGTGCTCTTGGCCAAAAGTCGTTCAAACACTCACGTCAGGTACTGGGAGGACAGTACACCGATAAACTCATCTTT. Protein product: CALGQKSFKHSRQVLGGQYTDKLIF.

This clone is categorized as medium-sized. In DNA form, the CDR3 reads TGCAGCTCATATGCAGGCAGCAACATGGGTTCGCCCGATAAACTCATCTTT. Amino acids: CSSYAGSNMGSPDKLIF. J gene TRDJ1 was identified, but the V gene was not called; whether TRDD3, the table's D call, matches the DNA was not checked. The CDR3 totals 17 residues.

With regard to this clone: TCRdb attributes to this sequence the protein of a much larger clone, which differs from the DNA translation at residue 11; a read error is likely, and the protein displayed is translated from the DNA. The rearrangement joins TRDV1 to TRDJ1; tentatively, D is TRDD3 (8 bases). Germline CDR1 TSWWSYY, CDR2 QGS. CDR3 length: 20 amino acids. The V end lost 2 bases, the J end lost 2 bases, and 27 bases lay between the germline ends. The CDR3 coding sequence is TGTGCTCTTGGGGAAGCTTTTCCTACCTCTGGGGGGATATGGACCGATAAACTCATCTTT. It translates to CALGEAFPTSGGIWTDKLIF.

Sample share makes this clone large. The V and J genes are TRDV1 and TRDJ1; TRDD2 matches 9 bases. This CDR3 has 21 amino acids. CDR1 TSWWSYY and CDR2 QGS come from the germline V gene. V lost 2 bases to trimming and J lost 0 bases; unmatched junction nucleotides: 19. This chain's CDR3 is CALGESPCLPTGDKYTDKLIF. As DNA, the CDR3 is TGTGCTCTTGGGGAATCCCCCTGCCTTCCTACAGGGGACAAGTACACCGATAAACTCATCTTT.

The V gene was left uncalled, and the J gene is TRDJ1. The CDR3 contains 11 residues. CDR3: CAGGYTDKLIF. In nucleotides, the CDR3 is TGCGCAGGAGGTTACACCGATAAACTCATCTTT.

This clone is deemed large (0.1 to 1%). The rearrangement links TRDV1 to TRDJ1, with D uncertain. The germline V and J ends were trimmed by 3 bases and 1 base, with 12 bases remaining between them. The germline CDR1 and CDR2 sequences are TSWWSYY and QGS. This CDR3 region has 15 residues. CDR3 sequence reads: CALGDPVRSTDKLIF. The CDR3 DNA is TGTGCTCTTGGGGACCCGGTCCGTTCCACCGATAAACTCATCTTT.

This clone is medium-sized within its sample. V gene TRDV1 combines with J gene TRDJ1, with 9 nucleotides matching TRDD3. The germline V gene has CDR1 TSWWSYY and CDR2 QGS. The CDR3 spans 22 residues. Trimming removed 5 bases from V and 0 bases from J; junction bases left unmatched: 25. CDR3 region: CALGNDGAGGSRALEYTDKLIF. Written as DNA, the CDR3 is TGTGCTCTTGGGAACGACGGGGCTGGGGGATCAAGAGCCCTAGAGTACACCGATAAACTCATCTTT.

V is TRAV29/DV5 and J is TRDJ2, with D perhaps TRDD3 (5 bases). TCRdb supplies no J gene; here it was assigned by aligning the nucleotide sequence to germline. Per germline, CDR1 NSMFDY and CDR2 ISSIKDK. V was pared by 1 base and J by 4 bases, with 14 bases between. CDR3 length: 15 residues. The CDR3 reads CAASSDWPPTAQLFF. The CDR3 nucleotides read TGTGCAGCAAGCTCTGACTGGCCCCCGACAGCACAACTCTTCTTT.

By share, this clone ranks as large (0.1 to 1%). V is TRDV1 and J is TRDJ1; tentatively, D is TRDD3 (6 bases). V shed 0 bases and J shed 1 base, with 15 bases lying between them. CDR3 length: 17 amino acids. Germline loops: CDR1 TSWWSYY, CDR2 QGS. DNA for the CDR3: TGTGCTCTTGGGGAACTACCTGGGGCTGGGGCCACCGATAAACTCATCTTT. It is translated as CALGELPGAGATDKLIF.

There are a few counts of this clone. CDR3 amino acids: CALGEGWVRDWPAYDKLIF. In DNA, the CDR3 is TGTGCTCTTGGGGAAGGGTGGGTAAGGGATTGGCCCGCGTACGATAAACTCATCTTT. V and J are TRDV1 and TRDJ1, with D maybe TRDD3 (5 bases). The ends were cut back, 2 bases at V and 4 bases at J, with 26 bases in the middle. Germline values: CDR1 TSWWSYY, CDR2 QGS. CDR3 length equals 19 residues.